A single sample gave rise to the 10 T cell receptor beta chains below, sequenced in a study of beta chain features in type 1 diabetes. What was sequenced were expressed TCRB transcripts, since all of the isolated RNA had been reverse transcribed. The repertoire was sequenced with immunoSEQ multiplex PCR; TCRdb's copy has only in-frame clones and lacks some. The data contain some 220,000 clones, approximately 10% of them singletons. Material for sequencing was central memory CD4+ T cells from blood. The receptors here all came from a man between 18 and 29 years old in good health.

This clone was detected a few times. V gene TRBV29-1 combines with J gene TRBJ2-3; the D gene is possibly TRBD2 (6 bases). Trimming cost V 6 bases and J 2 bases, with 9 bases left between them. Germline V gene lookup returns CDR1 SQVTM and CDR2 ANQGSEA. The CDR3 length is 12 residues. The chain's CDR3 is CSVRTTTDTQYF. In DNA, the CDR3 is TGCAGCGTACGGACTACCACAGATACGCAGTATTTT.

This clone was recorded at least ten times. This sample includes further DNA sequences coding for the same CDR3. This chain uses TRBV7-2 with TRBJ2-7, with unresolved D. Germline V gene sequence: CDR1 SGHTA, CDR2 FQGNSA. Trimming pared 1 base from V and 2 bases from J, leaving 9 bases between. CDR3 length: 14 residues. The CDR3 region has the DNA TGTGCCAGCAGCTTAGTAGGCCGGGCCTACGAGCAGTACTTC. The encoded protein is CASSLVGRAYEQYF.

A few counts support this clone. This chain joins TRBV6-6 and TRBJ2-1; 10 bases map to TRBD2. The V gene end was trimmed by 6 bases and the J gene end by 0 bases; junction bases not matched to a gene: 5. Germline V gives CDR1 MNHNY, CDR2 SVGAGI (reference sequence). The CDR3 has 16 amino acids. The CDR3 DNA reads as TGTGCCAGCAGAGGACTAGCGGCAAGCTCCTACAATGAGCAGTTCTTC. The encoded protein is CASRGLAASSYNEQFF.

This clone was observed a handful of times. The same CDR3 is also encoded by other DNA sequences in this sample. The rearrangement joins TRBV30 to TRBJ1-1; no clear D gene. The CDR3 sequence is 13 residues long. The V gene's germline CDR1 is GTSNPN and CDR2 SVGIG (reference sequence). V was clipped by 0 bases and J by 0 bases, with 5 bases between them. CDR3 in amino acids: CAWSVQMNTEAFF. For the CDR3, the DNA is TGTGCCTGGAGTGTACAAATGAACACTGAAGCTTTCTTT.

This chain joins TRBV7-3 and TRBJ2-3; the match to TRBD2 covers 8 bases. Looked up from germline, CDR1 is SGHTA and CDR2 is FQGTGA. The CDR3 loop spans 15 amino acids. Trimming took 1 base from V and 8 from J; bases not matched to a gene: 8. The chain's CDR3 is CASSLMAGGLGTQYF. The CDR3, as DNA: TGTGCCAGCAGCTTAATGGCGGGAGGACTGGGTACGCAGTATTTT.

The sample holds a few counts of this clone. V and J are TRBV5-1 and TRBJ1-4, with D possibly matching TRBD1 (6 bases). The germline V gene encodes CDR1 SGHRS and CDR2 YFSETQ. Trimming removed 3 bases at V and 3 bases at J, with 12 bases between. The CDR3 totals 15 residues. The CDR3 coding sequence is TGCGCCAGCAGCTCACTGACAGGACCTAATGAAAAACTGTTTTTT. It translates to CASSSLTGPNEKLFF.

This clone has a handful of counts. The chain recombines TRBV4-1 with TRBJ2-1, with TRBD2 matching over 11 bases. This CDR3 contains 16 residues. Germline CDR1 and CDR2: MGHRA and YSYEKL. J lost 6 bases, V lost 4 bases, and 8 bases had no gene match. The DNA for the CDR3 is TGCGCCAGCAGCCCCTACTTAGCGGGAGGGGGCAATGAGCAGTTCTTC. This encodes CASSPYLAGGGNEQFF.

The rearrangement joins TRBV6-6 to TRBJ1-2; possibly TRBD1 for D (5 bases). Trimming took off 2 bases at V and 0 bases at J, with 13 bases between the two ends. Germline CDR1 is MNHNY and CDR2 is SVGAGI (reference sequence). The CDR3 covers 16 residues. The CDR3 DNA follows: TGTGCCAGCAGTTACATCGGCGGCAGGGCTAACTATGGCTACACCTTC. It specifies CASSYIGGRANYGYTF.

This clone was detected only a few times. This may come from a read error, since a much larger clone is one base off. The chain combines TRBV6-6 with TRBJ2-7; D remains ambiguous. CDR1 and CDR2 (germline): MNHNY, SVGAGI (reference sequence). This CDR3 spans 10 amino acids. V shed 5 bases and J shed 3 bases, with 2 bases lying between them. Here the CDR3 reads CASSRYEQYF. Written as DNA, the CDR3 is TGTGCCAGCAGTCGCTACGAGCAGTACTTC.

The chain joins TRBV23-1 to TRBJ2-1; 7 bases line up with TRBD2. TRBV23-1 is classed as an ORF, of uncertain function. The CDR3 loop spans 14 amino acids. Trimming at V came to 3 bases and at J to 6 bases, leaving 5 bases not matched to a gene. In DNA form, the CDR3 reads TGCGCCAGCAGTCAGCCAGCGGGGTCCAATGAGCAGTTCTTC. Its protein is CASSQPAGSNEQFF.